The rows below give T cell receptor beta chains drawn from one sample of a study of regulatory T cells in long-lasting Graves disease. MiXCR, run by TCRdb on the multiplex PCR reads, gives a single entry per CDR3 protein. Of about 460,000 distinct CDR3 sequences in the sample, 14% were seen once. These data were likewise used in another study, on T cells in Graves' hyperthyroidism and ophthalmopathy.

The input for sequencing was peripheral blood mononuclear cells (PBMCs), taken at new diagnosis, from a patient treated with antithyroid drugs. These receptors all come from a woman aged 45-59 years with Graves disease. Both conserved end residues are trimmed from each CDR3. The order of the fields is J gene, V gene, CDR3 protein.

TRBJ1-1	TRBV6-2/TRBV6-3	AVGIMNTEAF
TRBJ2-7	TRBV2	ASKGGITYEQY
TRBJ2-4	TRBV24-1	ATSDSQGRGIQY
TRBJ1-3	TRBV7-2	ASSRFASGNTIY
TRBJ1-1	TRBV10-3	ASGRGVGLGTEAF
TRBJ1-3	TRBV6-2/TRBV6-3	ASLIAEGNTIY
TRBJ1-2	TRBV6-1	ASSVRRGVDGYT
TRBJ2-1	TRBV5-1	ASSFFWTSGRPANEQF
TRBJ2-6	TRBV7-3	ASSLTAGGTGANVLT
TRBJ2-1	TRBV6-2/TRBV6-3	ASSYGLASHEQF
TRBJ2-7	TRBV4-2	ASSQDGTVAYEQY
TRBJ1-1	TRBV11-2	ASSLDQGLGTEAF
TRBJ1-4	TRBV3-1	ASSQGGTGNEKLF
TRBJ2-1	TRBV27	ASSFGWGLIDNEQF
TRBJ2-5	TRBV20-1	SARRRKETQY
TRBJ2-5	TRBV7-9	ASSLPRTGRVQETQY
TRBJ2-7	TRBV2	ASRGQGVSYEQY
TRBJ2-1	TRBV11-3	ASSLEGRGDEQF
TRBJ2-7	TRBV28	ASRGTGAIYEQY
TRBJ2-1	TRBV28	ASSSKSAGNSYNEQF
TRBJ2-2	TRBV9	ASSVGGTGELF
TRBJ1-6	TRBV12-3/TRBV12-4	ASSLVGDSPLH
TRBJ1-2	TRBV30	ARKDFGTGPYGYT